This T cell receptor beta chain appears in the sequencing data of a study of response to subunit inactivated influenza vaccine. Overall study results and limits: The authors offered the suggestion that each seasonal influenza vaccination recruits few new T cells.

TCRdb reprocessed the RT-PCR reads with MiXCR, giving one entry per CDR3 protein. Counted here are 700,000 to 900,000 distinct CDR3 sequences, 21% occurring once; the ten biggest clones make up roughly a tenth. Trimming stripped 6 bases from V and 1 base from J, with 13 bases between. The germline CDR1 and CDR2 sequences are SGHVS and FQNEAQ. This CDR3 is 15 amino acids long. This clonotype was seen at least ten times. Its antigen is not identified. The chain links TRBV7-8 to TRBJ2-1; possibly TRBD2 for D (6 bases). Specimen: PBMCs from blood, collected 5 days after vaccination. This clonotype originated in a man in his fifties or sixties who received an inactivated influenza vaccine. CDR3 coding DNA: TGTGCCAGCAGAGACCGGGAGTCATCCTACAATGAGCAGTTCTTC. Translated, it gives CASRDRESSYNEQFF.